The 17 T cell receptor beta chains presented below share a single source sample, sequenced in a study of patients and donors after allogeneic stem cell transplantation. MiXCR, run by TCRdb on the RT-PCR reads, gives a single entry per CDR3 protein. The repertoire holds approximately 160,000 distinct CDR3 sequences, roughly 31% seen once, with 3.2% in the top ten. Sequenced material: blood, either unsorted or a sorted T cell fraction (not recorded which). The receptors shown here come from a human donor who was either an allogeneic HSCT recipient or a stem cell or donor lymphocyte infusion donor (not recorded which). It is not recorded whose cells these are; they may come from a transplant donor.

The chain links TRBV29-1 to TRBJ2-7; D might be TRBD2 (6 bases). Germline V gene data show CDR1 as SQVTM and CDR2 as ANQGSEA. This CDR3 is 14 amino acids long. V was trimmed by 1 base and J by 0 bases, leaving 10 bases between them. Here the CDR3 reads CSVEGGESSYEQYF. The CDR3 DNA reads as TGCAGCGTTGAAGGGGGGGAGAGCTCCTACGAGCAGTACTTC.

This clonotype was seen a handful of times. The chain uses TRBV6-1 and TRBJ2-7; 10 nucleotides align to TRBD1. The CDR3 has 14 residues. Germline V lookup: CDR1 MNHNS, CDR2 SASEGT. J gave up 7 bases and V 6 bases, and 9 bases lay outside the gene matches. DNA for the CDR3: TGTGCCAGCAGCCTCGACAGGGGGCGTGGAGAGCAGTACTTC. It encodes CASSLDRGRGEQYF.

This clonotype was seen a few times. The chain carries TRBV7-2 and TRBJ1-4, with D uncertain. The V end was cut by 5 bases, the J end by 5 bases, with 12 bases between. The CDR3 spans 14 residues. CDR1 is SGHTA, CDR2 FQGNSA, per germline. DNA of the CDR3: TGTGCCAGCAGCATTCGACCGACGAATGAAAAACTGTTTTTT. It is translated as CASSIRPTNEKLFF. The full variable domain, its missing parts supplied by reference TRBV7-2 and TRBJ1-4, is GAGVSQSPSNKVTEKGKDVELRCDPISGHTALYWYRQSLGQGLEFLIYFQGNSAPDKSGLPSDRFSAERTGGSVSTLTIQRTQQEDSAVYLCASSIRPTNEKLFFGSGTQLSVL.

This CDR3 reads CASSLKTGRTQYF. The CDR3 bases are TGTGCCAGCAGCCTTAAGACAGGGAGGACCCAGTACTTC. This chain uses TRBV7-3 with TRBJ2-5, with 7 bases fitting TRBD1. V was pared by 5 bases and J by 7 bases, with 7 bases of the junction left unmatched. This CDR3 comprises 13 residues. The V gene's germline CDR1 is SGHTA and CDR2 FQGTGA.

This clonotype has a handful of counts. The chain carries TRBV2 and TRBJ1-1; the D is unclear. V lost 2 bases and J 8 bases, leaving 9 bases between the germline ends. CDR3 length: 12 residues. Germline lookup yields CDR1 SNHLY and CDR2 FYNNEI. CDR3 DNA: TGTGCCAGCAGTGAAAGTAGCAGAGAAGCTTTCTTT. The encoded protein is CASSESSREAFF.

The V call is TRBV5-1, the J call TRBJ1-1; possibly TRBD1 for D (6 bases). This CDR3 has 13 residues. Germline lookup yields CDR1 SGHRS and CDR2 YFSETQ. Trimming removed 2 bases at V and 3 bases at J, with 8 bases between. CDR3 in DNA: TGCGCCAGCAGCTTTGGGGGGCACACTGAAGCTTTCTTT. It encodes CASSFGGHTEAFF.

V is TRBV6-5 and J is TRBJ2-1, with TRBD2 identical over 13 bases. The CDR3 covers 17 residues. Looked up from germline, CDR1 is MNHEY and CDR2 is SVGAGI. V lost 6 bases and J lost 9; bases outside the gene matches: 14. CDR3 region: CASSPRLAGGWGGEQFF. DNA for the CDR3: TGTGCCAGCAGCCCCAGACTAGCGGGAGGCTGGGGGGGTGAGCAGTTCTTC.

This clonotype was observed a single time. The chain has TRBV28 and TRBJ2-1; D not certain. Trimming took off 4 bases at V and 6 bases at J, with 10 bases between the two ends. The CDR3 is 13 amino acids. The germline V gene has CDR1 MDHEN and CDR2 SYDVKM. The CDR3 coding sequence is TGTGCCAGCAGTTCGGGTGTCCTCAATGAGCAGTTCTTC. Protein sequence: CASSSGVLNEQFF.

This clonotype was found once. The gene calls are TRBV20-1 and TRBJ2-2; 12 nucleotides align to TRBD2. Germline V gene sequence: CDR1 DFQATT, CDR2 SNEGSKA (reference sequence). Unmatched junction bases numbered 3, after V lost 4 bases and J lost 9 bases. This CDR3 spans 13 amino acids. The CDR3 here is CSAKTSGSRELFF. DNA for the CDR3: TGCAGTGCTAAGACTAGCGGGAGCCGGGAGCTGTTTTTT.

This clonotype has more than one count but fewer than ten. The rearrangement uses TRBV3-1 and TRBJ1-5, with D perhaps TRBD1 (6 bases). Germline V gene data show CDR1 as LGHDT and CDR2 as YNNKEL (reference sequence). Trimming cost V 4 bases and J 11 bases, with 15 bases left between them. The CDR3 spans 13 residues. CDR3 sequence (DNA): TGTGCCAGCAGCCCAAACAGGGCCGGGGCCCAGCATTTT. It specifies CASSPNRAGAQHF.

This clonotype came up a few times. The rearrangement uses TRBV6-6 and TRBJ2-5, with a tentative D call TRBD1 (7 bases). Germline assignment: CDR1 MNHNY and CDR2 SVGAGI (reference sequence). Trimming pared 8 bases from V and 6 bases from J, leaving 19 bases between. The CDR3 totals 14 residues. Here the CDR3 reads CASRSGQGGKTQYF. CDR3 nucleotides: TGTGCCAGCCGTAGCGGCCAGGGGGGCAAGACCCAGTACTTC.

This rearrangement joins TRBV5-1 to TRBJ2-5, with D perhaps TRBD2 (5 bases). V was pared by 0 bases and J by 7 bases, with 7 bases between. Per germline, CDR1 SGHRS and CDR2 YFSETQ. The CDR3 sequence is 12 residues long. CDR3 residues: CASSLAEGTQYF. CDR3 sequence (DNA): TGCGCCAGCAGCTTGGCAGAGGGGACCCAGTACTTC.

A few counts support this clonotype. The V and J genes are TRBV4-3 and TRBJ1-1, with TRBD1 matching over 8 bases. V shed 1 base, J shed 11 bases, and the junction held 12 bases outside the gene matches. The germline V gene has CDR1 LGHNA and CDR2 YSLEER. This CDR3 is 15 amino acids long. The CDR3: CASSQVLQGGVRAFF. In nucleotides, the CDR3 is TGCGCCAGCAGCCAAGTTTTACAGGGGGGTGTAAGGGCTTTCTTT.

This clonotype was observed a few times. CDR3 sequence reads: CASSVKSSHGSEQFF. For the CDR3, the DNA is TGTGCCAGCAGCGTAAAAAGCTCGCATGGGTCGGAGCAGTTCTTC. The genes are TRBV9 and TRBJ2-1; D uncertain. The V end lost 1 base, the J end lost 10 bases, and 18 bases lay between the germline ends. CDR1 is SGDLS and CDR2 is YYNGEE in the germline V gene. The CDR3 spans 15 residues.

This chain joins TRBV2 and TRBJ2-7; D is unclear. The CDR3 length is 12 residues. V was clipped by 7 bases and J by 1 base, with 8 bases between them. Germline assignment: CDR1 SNHLY and CDR2 FYNNEI. The CDR3: CASNPVSYEQYF. The CDR3 bases are TGTGCCAGCAATCCGGTATCCTACGAGCAGTACTTC.

CDR3 bases: TGCGCCAGCAGCCCTTGGGCTAGGGATATGGAGGAGCAGTTCTTC. This gives the protein CASSPWARDMEEQFF. The chain carries TRBV5-1 and TRBJ2-1; D ambiguous. The CDR3 consists of 15 residues. Trimming removed 4 bases at V and 10 bases at J, with 21 bases between. Germline CDR1 SGHRS, CDR2 YFSETQ. The complete variable domain, with remaining parts taken from reference TRBV5-1 and TRBJ2-1, reads KAGVTQTPRYLIKTRGQQVTLSCSPISGHRSVSWYQQTPGQGLQFLFEYFSETQRNKGNFPGRFSGRQFSNSRSEMNVSTLELGDSALYLCASSPWARDMEEQFFGPGTRLTVL.

V and J are TRBV28 and TRBJ2-4, with D unclear. The CDR3 covers 14 residues. V was cut by 8 bases and J by 2 bases, with 13 bases left in between. Germline V gene sequence: CDR1 MDHEN, CDR2 SYDVKM. CDR3 in DNA: TGTGCCAGCTACTCCAGAACGTCCAAAAACATTCAGTACTTC. As protein: CASYSRTSKNIQYF.